This T cell receptor beta chain appears in the sequencing data of a study of a mutant IDH1 vaccine in newly diagnosed glioma. Study details: The week-35 safety follow-up was V12, and the week-47 study end was V13. Study findings and constraints: It seemed that pseudoprogression was not linked to changes in the top peripheral T cell clonotypes.

V was pared by 9 bases and J by 5 bases, with 13 bases between. Per germline, CDR1 MNHNS and CDR2 SASEGT. The CDR3 is 13 amino acids. As concerns this clone: Its antigen is as yet unknown.

Time point denoted: week 35, safety follow-up. It was 300 ug of mutant IDH1 20-mer peptide that made up each vaccine dose, given with topical imiquimod. Only in-frame clones appear in the TCRdb table, and some are missing; sequencing was by immunoSEQ multiplex PCR. The sample lists approximately 45,000 clones, approximately 90% occurring once. The V call is TRBV6-1, the J call TRBJ1-4; D call uncertain. The source is a woman aged 40 to 50 with glioma. The source was PBMCs, collected from a glioma patient whose treatment included an IDH1 peptide vaccine. CDR3 protein: CASHFDTNEKLFF. Written as DNA, the CDR3 is TGTGCCAGTCATTTTGACACGAATGAAAAACTGTTTTTT.